This passage covers 23 T cell receptor beta chains from one sample sequenced in a study of cytomegalovirus exposure and HLA in healthy donors (dated by TCRdb to the late 2010s). The library was built by means of the immunoSEQ multiplex PCR assay. The multiplex PCR relied on a mix of 60 forward primers for TCR Vbeta segments and 13 reverse primers for TCR Jbeta segments. TCRdb obtained this table from immuneACCESS and retained in-frame rearrangements with V and J assigned. These tables miss some clones; where compared with another copy, unresolved V genes account for less than half of the shortfall, and the remainder is unexplained. For this sample there are around 40,000 clones; about three quarters appear just once. The top ten clones comprise 3% to 4% of the sample. The specimen sequenced was PBMCs. The origin of the receptors is a woman aged 30 to 39 in good health and CMV-seronegative.

The chain carries TRBV6-6 and TRBJ2-7, with D possibly TRBD2 on 5 matching bases. From germline, CDR1 is MNHNY and CDR2 SVGAGI (reference sequence). V lost 4 bases and J 2 bases, leaving 9 bases between the germline ends. The CDR3 totals 13 residues. The CDR3 is CASSSGDTYEQYF. In nucleotides, the CDR3 is TGTGCCAGCAGTTCCGGGGATACCTACGAGCAGTACTTC.

The chain employs TRBV19 and TRBJ1-2, with a tentative D call TRBD1 (5 bases). CDR1 is LNHDA and CDR2 is SQIVND in the germline V gene (reference sequence). With 2 bases removed from V and 6 bases from J, the gap between germline ends came to 13 bases. The CDR3 spans 14 residues. CDR3 in amino acids: CASSILQGSDGYTF. CDR3 coding DNA: TGTGCCAGTAGTATACTTCAGGGTTCAGATGGCTACACCTTC.

A few counts support this clone. The J gene is TRBJ2-7, the V gene TRBV30, with unresolved D. Trimming removed 5 bases from V and 6 bases from J, with 17 bases in between. This CDR3 spans 13 amino acids. Germline V gene lookup returns CDR1 GTSNPN and CDR2 SVGIG (reference sequence). The CDR3 spells CAWGVGSRSEQYF. As DNA, the CDR3 is TGTGCCTGGGGAGTCGGCTCGAGATCCGAGCAGTACTTC.

The rearrangement links TRBV15 to TRBJ2-7; TRBD1 matches at 10 bases. From germline, CDR1 is LNHNV and CDR2 YYDKDF (reference sequence). V shed 4 bases and J 9 bases; nucleotides not matched to a gene: 6. The CDR3 runs to 13 residues. The CDR3 DNA reads as TGTGCCACCAGCACTGGACAGGGGGGAACGCAGTACTTC. Amino acids: CATSTGQGGTQYF.

The chain carries TRBV11-2 and TRBJ1-4; D gene ambiguous. Germline assignment: CDR1 SGHAT and CDR2 FQNNGV. The length of the CDR3 is 12 residues. V dropped 7 bases and J dropped 3 bases, with 6 bases sitting between them. The CDR3 reads CASTGANEKLFF. In nucleotides, the CDR3 is TGTGCCAGCACCGGGGCTAATGAAAAACTGTTTTTT.

The chain is built from TRBV5-6 and TRBJ1-2, with D perhaps TRBD1 (5 bases). CDR1 is SGHDT and CDR2 is YYEEEE in the germline V gene. The CDR3 sequence is 13 residues long. V lost 6 bases and J 5 bases, leaving 14 bases between the germline ends. CDR3 sequence: CASTGQGLYGYTF. As DNA, the CDR3 is TGTGCCAGCACCGGCCAGGGATTATATGGCTACACCTTC.

This clone was seen a handful of times. This rearrangement joins TRBV28 to TRBJ1-4; D gene unclear. The V end lost 7 bases, the J end lost 3 bases, and 6 bases lay between the germline ends. CDR3 length: 12 amino acids. The germline CDR1 and CDR2 sequences are MDHEN and SYDVKM. The CDR3 bases are TGTGCCAGCACCGCGGCTAATGAAAAACTGTTTTTT. Its translation is CASTAANEKLFF.

The J gene is TRBJ1-5, the V gene TRBV18, with D unresolved. V lost 3 bases and J lost 0, with 12 bases in between. Germline V gene sequence: CDR1 KGHSH, CDR2 LQKENI. The CDR3 totals 16 residues. The CDR3 sequence is CASSPWRVDSNQPQHF. In DNA, the CDR3 is TGTGCCAGCTCACCGTGGAGGGTCGATAGCAATCAGCCCCAGCATTTT.

The chain carries TRBV2 and TRBJ1-2; unclear D gene. This CDR3 has 15 residues. Per the germline V gene, CDR1 is SNHLY and CDR2 is FYNNEI. The V gene lost 6 bases and the J gene lost 4 bases, with 18 bases spanning the gap. The chain's CDR3 is CASRVRREPPYGYTF. Written as DNA, the CDR3 is TGTGCCAGCAGGGTCAGGAGGGAACCGCCCTATGGCTACACCTTC. Filled out from reference TRBV2 and TRBJ1-2, the complete variable domain reads EPEVTQTPSHQVTQMGQEVILRCVPISNHLYFYWYRQILGQKVEFLVSFYNNEISEKSEIFDDQFSVERPDGSNFTLKIRSTKLEDSAMYFCASRVRREPPYGYTFGSGTRLTVV.

This chain links TRBV6-5 with TRBJ2-1; 10 nucleotides line up with TRBD2. V trimming: 5 bases; J trimming: 10 bases; junction bases outside the gene matches: 8. Per the germline V gene, CDR1 is MNHEY and CDR2 is SVGAGI. The CDR3 totals 14 residues. CDR3 sequence reads: CASSRGLAVEEQFF. The CDR3 DNA is TGTGCCAGCAGTCGCGGACTAGCGGTAGAGGAGCAGTTCTTC.

This clone was found a few times. The J gene is TRBJ2-7, the V gene TRBV10-3; 7 bases map to TRBD2. With V trimmed by 8 bases and J by 4 bases, 5 bases remained unmatched. Germline V gives CDR1 ENHRY, CDR2 SYGVKD. The CDR3 extends over 12 amino acids. Here the CDR3 DNA reads TGTGCCATCGGGGGGGGTGGGTACGAGCAGTACTTC. Translating it yields CAIGGGGYEQYF.

V and J are TRBV30 and TRBJ2-5; D uncertain. The CDR3 is made up of 12 amino acids. CDR1 and CDR2 (germline): GTSNPN, SVGIG (reference sequence). V was clipped by 0 bases and J by 8 bases, with 10 bases between them. The CDR3 DNA sequence: TGTGCCTGGAGTGTTAGCACTTTCACCCAGTACTTC. Protein: CAWSVSTFTQYF.

The J gene is TRBJ2-7, the V gene TRBV2; tentative D call: TRBD1 (6 bases). The CDR3 is made up of 12 amino acids. V dropped 5 bases and J dropped 6 bases, with 11 bases sitting between them. Germline V CDR1 and CDR2: SNHLY, FYNNEI. DNA of the CDR3: TGTGCCAGCAGTCGGGACATAAGCGAGCAGTACTTC. It codes for CASSRDISEQYF.

The DNA of the CDR3 is TGTGCCAGCGGGGGGGATTTCAAACTGTTTTTT. Translation: CASGGDFKLFF. The J gene is TRBJ1-4, the V gene TRBV28; a weak D match, TRBD1 (5 bases). Trimming removed 8 bases at V and 11 bases at J, with 12 bases between. Germline loops: CDR1 MDHEN, CDR2 SYDVKM. CDR3 length equals 11 residues. The full variable domain, its missing parts supplied by reference TRBV28 and TRBJ1-4, is DVKVTQSSRYLVKRTGEKVFLECVQDMDHENMFWYRQDPGLGLRLIYFSYDVKMKEKGDIPEGYSVSREKKERFSLILESASTNQTSMYLCASGGDFKLFFGSGTQLSVL.

The rearrangement links TRBV30 to TRBJ2-7; tentative D call: TRBD2 (6 bases). Germline V gene data show CDR1 as GTSNPN and CDR2 as SVGIG (reference sequence). Between the trimmed V and J ends, which lost 3 bases and 3 bases, there was a span of 36 bases. This CDR3 comprises 21 residues. The CDR3 coding sequence is TGTGCCTGGAGCTTATCCCCAGGGTCGAGGGAGGTCGATTTTTTGAACTACGAGCAGTACTTC. Its protein is CAWSLSPGSREVDFLNYEQYF.

Only a few counts were recorded for this clone. The genes are TRBV7-9 and TRBJ2-7; TRBD1 might be the D (6 bases). Germline CDR1 and CDR2: SEHNR and FQNEAQ (reference sequence). V was pared by 1 base and J by 3 bases, with 7 bases between. The CDR3 spans 13 residues. As DNA, the CDR3 is TGTGCCAGCAGCTTAGAGGGGGTCTACGAGCAGTACTTC. Protein product: CASSLEGVYEQYF.

The V call is TRBV7-3, the J call TRBJ2-5; 11 nucleotides match TRBD2. Germline CDR1 and CDR2: SGHTA and FQGTGA. This CDR3 contains 16 residues. J lost 0 bases, V lost 5 bases, and 5 bases had no gene match. CDR3 region: CASSIGLAGHQETQYF. CDR3 sequence (DNA): TGTGCCAGCAGCATAGGACTAGCGGGCCACCAAGAGACCCAGTACTTC.

This clone occurred once. V and J are TRBV6-5 and TRBJ1-2; D is perhaps TRBD1 (5 bases). Germline CDR1 and CDR2: MNHEY and SVGAGI. The CDR3 length is 15 residues. Trimming removed 0 bases at V and 3 bases at J, with 11 bases between. The CDR3 DNA reads TGTGCCAGCAGTTACTCATACAGGATGGACTATGGCTACACCTTC. This sequence encodes CASSYSYRMDYGYTF.

The chain combines TRBV7-8 with TRBJ1-1; D possibly corresponds to TRBD1 (5 bases). The CDR3 has 13 residues. Per germline, CDR1 SGHVS and CDR2 FQNEAQ. V lost 1 base and J 3 bases, leaving 6 bases between the germline ends. The CDR3 coding sequence is TGTGCCAGCAGCTTAGTGACAGACACTGAAGCTTTCTTT. It yields the protein CASSLVTDTEAFF.

J is TRBJ1-5 and V is TRBV6-5; D not resolved. This CDR3 region has 15 residues. Germline assignment: CDR1 MNHEY and CDR2 SVGAGI. V was pared by 5 bases and J by 0 bases, with 11 bases between. The CDR3: CASSPREYSNQPQHF. The CDR3 DNA is TGTGCCAGCAGTCCCCGGGAGTATAGCAATCAGCCCCAGCATTTT.

The chain is built from TRBV5-6 and TRBJ2-5, with 7 bases aligning to TRBD2. The V gene's germline CDR1 is SGHDT and CDR2 YYEEEE. The CDR3 length is 14 residues. V lost 5 bases to trimming and J lost 3 bases; unmatched junction nucleotides: 7. This chain's CDR3 is CASRWWGGEETQYF. As DNA, the CDR3 is TGTGCCAGCAGATGGTGGGGGGGGGAAGAGACCCAGTACTTC.

V and J are TRBV6-1 and TRBJ2-5, with TRBD2 as a possible D gene (5 bases). Trimming removed 3 bases at V and 2 bases at J, with 7 bases between. CDR3 length: 13 residues. Looked up from germline, CDR1 is MNHNS and CDR2 is SASEGT. CDR3 sequence reads: CASSDRLQETQYF. In DNA form, the CDR3 reads TGTGCCAGCAGTGACAGACTACAAGAGACCCAGTACTTC.

This sequence joins TRBV6-6 and TRBJ2-7; the D gene is possibly TRBD1 (5 bases). The ends were cut back, 9 bases at V and 0 bases at J, with 6 bases in the middle. This CDR3 is 11 amino acids long. The germline V gene encodes CDR1 MNHNY and CDR2 SVGAGI (reference sequence). In DNA, the CDR3 is TGTGCCAGTAGGGGCTCCTACGAGCAGTACTTC. This translates into CASRGSYEQYF.